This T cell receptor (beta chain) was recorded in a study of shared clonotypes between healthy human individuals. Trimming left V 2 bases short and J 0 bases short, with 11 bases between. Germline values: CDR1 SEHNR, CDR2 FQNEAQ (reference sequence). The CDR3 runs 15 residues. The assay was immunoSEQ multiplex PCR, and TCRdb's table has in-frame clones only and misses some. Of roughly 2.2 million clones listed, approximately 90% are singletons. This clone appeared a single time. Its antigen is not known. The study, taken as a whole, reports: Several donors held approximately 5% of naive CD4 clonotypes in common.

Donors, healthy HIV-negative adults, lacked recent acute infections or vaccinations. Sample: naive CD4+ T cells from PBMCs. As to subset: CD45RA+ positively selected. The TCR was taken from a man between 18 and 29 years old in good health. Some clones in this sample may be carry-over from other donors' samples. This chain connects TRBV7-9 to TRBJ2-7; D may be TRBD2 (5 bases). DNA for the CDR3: TGTGCCAGCAGCTTACGGGGTGAGAGCTCCTACGAGCAGTACTTC. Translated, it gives CASSLRGESSYEQYF.